Below, 8 T cell receptor beta chains from the same sample are listed, as sequenced in a study of T cell responses to AZD1222 COVID-19 vaccine. Profiling relied on immunoSEQ multiplex PCR, and the TCRdb table lists in-frame clones only, not all of them. The data show more than 60,000 clones, about nine tenths seen once. The starting material was peripheral blood, obtained 28 days after the second AZD1222 dose. Receptor source: an adult who received the AZD1222 COVID-19 vaccine.

In its sample, this clone was seen once. V and J are TRBV14 and TRBJ2-7; 7 positions match TRBD2. The CDR3 extends over 14 amino acids. Germline values: CDR1 SGHDN, CDR2 FVKESK. Losses at the gene ends were 2 bases for V and 1 base for J; bases not matched to a gene: 2. CDR3 nucleotide sequence: TGTGCCAGCAGCCAATTCGGGGGGTCCTACGAGCAGTACTTC. This sequence encodes CASSQFGGSYEQYF.

The chain is built from TRBV3-1 (or the pseudogene TRBV3-2) and TRBJ2-7; TRBD2 matches at 9 bases. V shed 4 bases, J shed 6 bases, and the junction held 16 bases outside the gene matches. Germline V gene sequence: CDR1 LGHDT, CDR2 YNNKEL (reference sequence). This CDR3 comprises 17 residues. Written as DNA, the CDR3 is TGTGCCAGCAGCCTCCAAAGGTGGGTAGCGGGGGTGATCGAGCAGTACTTC. Its translation: CASSLQRWVAGVIEQYF.

The CDR3 spells CASSSGLTVEKLFF. CDR3 in DNA: TGTGCCAGCTCATCGGGACTGACGGTTGAAAAACTGTTTTTT. This sequence joins TRBV18 and TRBJ1-4, with D perhaps TRBD1 (5 bases). Trimming took off 5 bases at V and 7 bases at J, with 14 bases between the two ends. There are 14 residues in the CDR3. Germline CDR1 and CDR2: KGHSH and LQKENI.

The DNA of the CDR3 is TGTGCCAGCAGTGATAGCTCGGAGCAGTACTTC. Translating gives CASSDSSEQYF. The rearrangement joins TRBV6-1 to TRBJ2-7, with D unresolved. The CDR3 sequence is 11 residues long. Trimming pared 3 bases from V and 7 bases from J, leaving 7 bases between. In germline, CDR1 is MNHNS, CDR2 SASEGT.

The V call is TRBV2, the J call TRBJ1-1; TRBD1 agrees at 7 bases. The CDR3 totals 13 residues. CDR1 SNHLY and CDR2 FYNNEI come from the germline V gene. The V gene end was trimmed by 11 bases and the J gene end by 2 bases; junction bases not matched to a gene: 8. DNA of the CDR3: TGTGCCTCAGAGACAGGGATTAACACTGAAGCTTTCTTT. Its translation: CASETGINTEAFF.

The J gene is TRBJ1-6, the V gene TRBV30; D might be TRBD1 (6 bases). V was shortened by 3 bases and J by 6 bases, with 9 bases between the two germline ends. The CDR3 is 13 residues long. Germline V gene data show CDR1 as GTSNPN and CDR2 as SVGIG (reference sequence). The CDR3 reads CAWRKTGNSPLHF. Here the CDR3 DNA reads TGTGCCTGGAGGAAGACAGGTAATTCACCCCTCCACTTT. The whole variable domain, remainder taken from reference TRBV30 and TRBJ1-6, is SQTIHQWPATLVQPVGSPLSLECTVEGTSNPNLYWYRQAAGRGLQLLFYSVGIGQISSEVPQNLSASRPQDRQFILSSKKLLLSDSGFYLCAWRKTGNSPLHFGNGTRLTVT.

The CDR3 DNA follows: TGTGCCAGCAGTTTCCCTCGGGAGACCCAGTACTTC. This sequence encodes CASSFPRETQYF. The chain employs TRBV12-3 or TRBV12-4 and TRBJ2-5, with D unclear. Trimming took 3 bases from V and 5 from J, leaving 7 bases between them. The CDR3 extends over 12 amino acids.

This clone turned up a few times. The CDR3 DNA reads as TGTGCCTGGAGCAGGGGTCGGTACGAGCAGTACTTC. Translating gives CAWSRGRYEQYF. The V gene is TRBV30, the J gene TRBJ2-7; D may be TRBD1 (6 bases). This CDR3 is 12 amino acids long. Per the germline V gene, CDR1 is GTSNPN and CDR2 is SVGIG (reference sequence). V was shortened by 3 bases and J by 4 bases, with 10 bases between the two germline ends. The whole variable domain, remainder taken from reference TRBV30 and TRBJ2-7, is SQTIHQWPATLVQPVGSPLSLECTVEGTSNPNLYWYRQAAGRGLQLLFYSVGIGQISSEVPQNLSASRPQDRQFILSSKKLLLSDSGFYLCAWSRGRYEQYFGPGTRLTVT.